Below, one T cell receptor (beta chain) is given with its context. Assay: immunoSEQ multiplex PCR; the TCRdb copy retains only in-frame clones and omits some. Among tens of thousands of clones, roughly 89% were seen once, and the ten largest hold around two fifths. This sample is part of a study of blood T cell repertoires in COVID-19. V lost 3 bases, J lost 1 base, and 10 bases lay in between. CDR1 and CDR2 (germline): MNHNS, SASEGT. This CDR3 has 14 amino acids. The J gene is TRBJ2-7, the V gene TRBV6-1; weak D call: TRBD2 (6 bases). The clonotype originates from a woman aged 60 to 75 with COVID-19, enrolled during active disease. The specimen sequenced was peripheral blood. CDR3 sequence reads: CASSEEGWSYEQYF. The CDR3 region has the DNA TGTGCCAGCAGTGAGGAGGGCTGGTCCTACGAGCAGTACTTC.